The entry below gives a single T cell receptor beta chain sequence along with its context. Its cognate antigen is unknown. The record originates from a study of blood T cells in healthy people across ages. Germline CDR1 MNHNY, CDR2 SVGAGI (reference sequence). V gave up 2 bases and J gave up 3 bases, with 11 bases separating them. This CDR3 has 14 amino acids. Study-wide points: Estimated diversity that came from one million T cells was considered an underestimate.

In each sample, at least 6 million PBMCs were isolated. Primers used in a second PCR of about 7 to 11 cycles were a sample-barcoded 5' primer and a J-beta primer mix. One entry per CDR3 protein, called by TCRdb with MiXCR from the 5' RACE reads. The table records hundreds of thousands of distinct CDR3 sequences, roughly 47% of them present only once. V usage is TRBV6-6 and J usage is TRBJ2-7; tentative D call: TRBD1 (5 bases). The material sequenced was blood. The sequence came from an older woman in good health. The DNA of the CDR3 is TGTGCCAGCAGTTACACAGGTCCCTTCTACGAGCAGTACTTC. Residues: CASSYTGPFYEQYF.